One T cell receptor beta chain is described in this entry. This specimen belongs to a study of blood T cell repertoires in COVID-19. About the study: The United States, Italy and Spain were the sources of the acute and convalescent COVID-19 samples. T cells, B-cell-depleted T cells, or PBMCs provided the cDNA or gDNA that served as material.

This CDR3 region has 15 residues. Germline CDR1 LGHNA, CDR2 YNFKEQ. Trimming took off 1 base at V and 5 bases at J, with 12 bases between the two ends. In the original processing: Estimation of nucleated cell counts was performed using reference gene primer amplification. The protocol was immunoSEQ multiplex PCR, while the TCRdb copy is restricted to in-frame clones and leaves out a portion. The DNA gave D and trimming, while V, J and clone size come from that table. The top ten hold 0.65% to 0.95% of the sample, which has roughly 120,000 clones, over 65% seen once. Sequencing input: peripheral blood. The chain recombines TRBV4-2 with TRBJ2-1; D is perhaps TRBD2 (6 bases). The source of this sequence is a human donor with acute or convalescent COVID-19. The donor label of this sample is uncertain. The CDR3 region has the DNA TGTGCCAGCAGCCAAGTAAGCGGGCTCAACAATGAGCAGTTCTTC. Translation: CASSQVSGLNNEQFF.